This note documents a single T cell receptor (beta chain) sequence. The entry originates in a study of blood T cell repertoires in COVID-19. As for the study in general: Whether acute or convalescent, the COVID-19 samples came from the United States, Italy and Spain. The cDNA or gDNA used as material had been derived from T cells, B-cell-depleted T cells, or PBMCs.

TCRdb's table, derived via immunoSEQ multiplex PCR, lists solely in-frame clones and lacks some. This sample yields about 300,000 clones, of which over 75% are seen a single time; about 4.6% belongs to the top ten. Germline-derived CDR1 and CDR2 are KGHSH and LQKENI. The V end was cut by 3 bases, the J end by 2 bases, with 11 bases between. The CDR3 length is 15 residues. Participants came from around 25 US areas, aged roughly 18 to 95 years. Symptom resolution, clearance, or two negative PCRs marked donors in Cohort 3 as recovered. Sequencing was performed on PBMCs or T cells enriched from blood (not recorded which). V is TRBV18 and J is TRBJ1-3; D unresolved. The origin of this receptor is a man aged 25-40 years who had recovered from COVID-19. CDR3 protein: CASSPGRQAGNTIYF. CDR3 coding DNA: TGTGCCAGCTCACCTGGGAGACAAGCTGGAAACACCATATATTTT.